This entry concerns a single T cell receptor beta chain. The sample holds a few counts of this clonotype. Its antigen is unknown. Nothing much larger sits one base from this clone, and base qualities are not available. TCR beta CDR3 regions were amplified from RNA transcripts. The TCR CDR3 was subjected to a first round of RT-PCR using the HTBI primer set and the Qiagen OneStep RT-PCR kit. Libraries were constructed in a second round of multiplex PCR, after which size selection and purification were carried out. Sequencing of the libraries was done on an Illumina HiSeq2000 using paired-end 100 bp reads. The authors processed their data as follows. SOAPnuke was used to process the raw data, with reads discarded if the reads contained adapters or uncalled bases, had a mean Phred below 15, or lacked an exact constant-primer or identifier match. COPE v1.2.5 was used to merge the high-quality paired reads, and each unique nucleotide sequence was defined as a clonotype. MiTCR v1.1 was used to align clonotypes to the IMGT TRBV, TRBD and TRBJ reference segments. Only V-J combinations with frequency above 0.0001, covering 99% to 99.2% of repertoires, were analysed. A TCS score was defined as the ratio of F50 (clonal expansion) to E x V (chaos), with BLOSUM62-based TCRdist applied between CDR3 peptides within each V-J. Welch's t-statistics and random forest reduced around 550 V-J features to about 12, which were used in a naive Bayes classifier (R e1071). TCRdb trimmed the raw reads at Q25, called clones with MiXCR and kept productive beta chains. Entries that share a CDR3 protein sequence are merged under the most common genes and DNA. These V and J calls are TCRdb output, not the study's own analysis. For this sample the table gives 400,000 to 600,000 distinct CDR3 sequences, of which about 16% were detected only once. The top ten hold less than 30% of the sample.

In the ophthalmopathy patients, disease was moderately to severely active, with a Clinical Activity Score of 3 or more, a NOSPECS grade of 4 or more, and a duration of less than 3 months. The study excluded patients with uncontrolled infections, other autoimmune diseases, pregnancy or lactation. Diagnoses were based on clinical symptoms, serum thyroxine and TRAb, thyroid ultrasound and orbital computed tomography. PBMCs were isolated from 10 ml of fresh peripheral blood by Ficoll-Paque density gradient centrifugation. Total RNA was extracted with Trizol reagent, and quality was checked on an Agilent 2100 Bioanalyzer. This entry comes from a study of T cells in Graves' hyperthyroidism and ophthalmopathy (dated by TCRdb to about 2019). About the full investigation: Peripheral blood was sampled at the time of initial diagnosis, prior to any treatment. A discovery cohort of about 96 patients, approximately 45 with Graves' ophthalmopathy and 55 to 60 with stable Graves' hyperthyroidism, was used to find distinguishing TCR V-J signatures. Prospective prediction of ophthalmopathy was tested in an independent validation cohort of fewer than 20 hyperthyroidism patients and 17 patients who later progressed to ophthalmopathy. The roughly 100 discovery patients were randomly divided into training and test sets at a 7:3 ratio. The study also compared thyroid tissue and blood T-cell repertoires from 5 to 7 Graves' hyperthyroidism patients. After sampling, hyperthyroidism patients received methimazole starting at 30 mg daily, and ophthalmopathy patients received high-dose intravenous methylprednisolone. TCR Vbeta CDR3 sequencing of 135 peripheral blood samples (under 45 ophthalmopathy, about 74 hyperthyroidism and some 17 progressor patients) is reported in the paper.

Counted from cysteine to phenylalanine, this CDR3 has 16 amino acids. Only CDR3 DNA remains: 48 bases, in frame from the first base. Based on the germline V gene (reference sequence), the CDR1 and CDR2 sequences are DFQATT and SNEGSKA. V is reduced by 5 bases and J by 0 bases, leaving a spacing of 18 bases between them. The research as a whole found: No statistical method was used to set the sample size in advance, and investigators knew the group allocation. In cross-validation, a model built on a 13 V-J signature told ophthalmopathy apart from stable hyperthyroidism with 87.88% sensitivity and roughly 82% specificity, and in testing the same model reached 80%/75%. In validation, the model predicted progression to ophthalmopathy a median of approximately 6.6 months before onset, with approximately 68% sensitivity and about 75% specificity. Most expanded thyroid clonotypes (frequency above 0.001) were also detected in blood, suggesting blood repertoires may reflect thyroid immune responses.

The receptor's source is a woman younger than 45 with Graves' ophthalmopathy. The chain is made from TRBV20-1 and TRBJ2-3; the D gene is possibly TRBD2, with 6 bases matching. Material: blood. The CDR3: CSAPLWGVSSTDTQYF. Here is the DNA: TGCAGTGCTCCTTTATGGGGGGTTTCTAGCACAGATACGCAGTATTTT.